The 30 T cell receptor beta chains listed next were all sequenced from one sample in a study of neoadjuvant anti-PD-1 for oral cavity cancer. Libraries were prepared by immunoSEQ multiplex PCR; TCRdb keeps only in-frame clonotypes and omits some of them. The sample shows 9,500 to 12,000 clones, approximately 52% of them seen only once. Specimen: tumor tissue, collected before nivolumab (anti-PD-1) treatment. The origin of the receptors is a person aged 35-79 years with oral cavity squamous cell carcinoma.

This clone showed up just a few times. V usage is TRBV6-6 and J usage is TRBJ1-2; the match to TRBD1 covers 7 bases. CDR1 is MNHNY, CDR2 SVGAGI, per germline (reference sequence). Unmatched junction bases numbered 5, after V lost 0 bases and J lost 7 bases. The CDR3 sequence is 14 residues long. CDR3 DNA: TGTGCCAGCAGTTACTCTCGGGCAGGGGGTGGCTACACCTTC. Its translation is CASSYSRAGGGYTF.

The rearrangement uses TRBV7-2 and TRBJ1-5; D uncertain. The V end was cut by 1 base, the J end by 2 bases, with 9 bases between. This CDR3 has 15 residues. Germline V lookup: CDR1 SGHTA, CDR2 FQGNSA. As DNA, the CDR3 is TGTGCCAGCAGCTTAGTCAGAAGCGGCAATCAGCCCCAGCATTTT. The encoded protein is CASSLVRSGNQPQHF.

The CDR3 is CASSTRGNTEAFF. Here the CDR3 DNA reads TGTGCCAGCTCAACCAGGGGGAACACTGAAGCTTTCTTT. The chain links TRBV18 to TRBJ1-1; possible D gene TRBD1, 6 bases. In germline, CDR1 is KGHSH, CDR2 LQKENI. The V and J ends lost 5 bases and 1 base respectively, with 8 bases between them. The CDR3 has 13 amino acids.

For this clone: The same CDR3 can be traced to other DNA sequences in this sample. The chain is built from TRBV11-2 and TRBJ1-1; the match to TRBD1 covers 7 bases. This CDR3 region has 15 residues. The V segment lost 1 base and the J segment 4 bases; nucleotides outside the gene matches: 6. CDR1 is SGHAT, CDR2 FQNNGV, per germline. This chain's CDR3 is CASSLGGGGGTEAFF. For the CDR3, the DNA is TGTGCCAGCAGCTTAGGGGGAGGGGGCGGCACTGAAGCTTTCTTT.

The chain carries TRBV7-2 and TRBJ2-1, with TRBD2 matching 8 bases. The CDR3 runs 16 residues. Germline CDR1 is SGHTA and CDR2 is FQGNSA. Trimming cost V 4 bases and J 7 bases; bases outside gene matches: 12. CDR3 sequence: CASSSQPGGGGNEQFF. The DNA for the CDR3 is TGTGCCAGCAGCTCCCAGCCCGGGGGGGGCGGTAATGAGCAGTTCTTC. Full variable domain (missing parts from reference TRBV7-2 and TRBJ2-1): GAGVSQSPSNKVTEKGKDVELRCDPISGHTALYWYRQSLGQGLEFLIYFQGNSAPDKSGLPSDRFSAERTGGSVSTLTIQRTQQEDSAVYLCASSSQPGGGGNEQFFGPGTRLTVL.

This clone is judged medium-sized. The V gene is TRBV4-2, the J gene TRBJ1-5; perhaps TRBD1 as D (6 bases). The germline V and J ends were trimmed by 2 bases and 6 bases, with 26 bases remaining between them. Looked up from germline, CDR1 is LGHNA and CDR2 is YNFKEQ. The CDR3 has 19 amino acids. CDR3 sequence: CASSQLIEGGVGVGQPQHF. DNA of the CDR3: TGTGCCAGCAGCCAATTAATAGAGGGGGGCGTGGGGGTAGGTCAGCCCCAGCATTTT.

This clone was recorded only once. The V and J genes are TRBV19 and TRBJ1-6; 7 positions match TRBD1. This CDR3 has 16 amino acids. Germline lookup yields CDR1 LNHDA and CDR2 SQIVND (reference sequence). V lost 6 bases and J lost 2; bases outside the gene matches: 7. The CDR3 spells CASSMTGITYNSPLHF. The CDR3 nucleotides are TGTGCCAGTAGCATGACAGGGATCACCTATAATTCACCCCTCCACTTT. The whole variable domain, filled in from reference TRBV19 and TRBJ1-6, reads DGGITQSPKYLFRKEGQNVTLSCEQNLNHDAMYWYRQDPGQGLRLIYYSQIVNDFQKGDIAEGYSVSREKKESFPLTVTSAQKNPTAFYLCASSMTGITYNSPLHFGNGTRLTVT.

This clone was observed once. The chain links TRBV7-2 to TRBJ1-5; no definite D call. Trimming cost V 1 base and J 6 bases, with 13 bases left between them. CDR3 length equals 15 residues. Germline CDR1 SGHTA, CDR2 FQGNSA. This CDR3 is CASSLELRVGQPQHF. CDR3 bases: TGTGCCAGCAGCTTAGAGTTAAGGGTCGGTCAGCCCCAGCATTTT.

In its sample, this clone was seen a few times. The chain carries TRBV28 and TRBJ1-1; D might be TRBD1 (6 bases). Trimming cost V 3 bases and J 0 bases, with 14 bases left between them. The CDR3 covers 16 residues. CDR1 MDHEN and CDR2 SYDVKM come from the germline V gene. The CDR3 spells CASSFASDSMNTEAFF. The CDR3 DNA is TGTGCCAGCAGTTTTGCCTCGGACAGTATGAACACTGAAGCTTTCTTT.

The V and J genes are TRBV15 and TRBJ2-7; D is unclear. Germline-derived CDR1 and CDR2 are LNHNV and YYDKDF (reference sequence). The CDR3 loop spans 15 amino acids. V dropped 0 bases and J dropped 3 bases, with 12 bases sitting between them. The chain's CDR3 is CATSRDTGRYYEQYF. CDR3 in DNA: TGTGCCACCAGCAGAGATACTGGCCGATACTACGAGCAGTACTTC. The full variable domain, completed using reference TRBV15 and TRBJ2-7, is DAMVIQNPRYQVTQFGKPVTLSCSQTLNHNVMYWYQQKSSQAPKLLFHYYDKDFNNEADTPDNFQSRRPNTSFCFLDIRSPGLGDTAMYLCATSRDTGRYYEQYFGPGTRLTVT.

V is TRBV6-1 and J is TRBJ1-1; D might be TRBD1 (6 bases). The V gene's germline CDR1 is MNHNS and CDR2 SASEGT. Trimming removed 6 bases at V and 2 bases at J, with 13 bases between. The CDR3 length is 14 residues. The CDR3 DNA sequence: TGTGCCAGCAGGAGGGGGTACCTCAACACTGAAGCTTTCTTT. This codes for CASRRGYLNTEAFF.

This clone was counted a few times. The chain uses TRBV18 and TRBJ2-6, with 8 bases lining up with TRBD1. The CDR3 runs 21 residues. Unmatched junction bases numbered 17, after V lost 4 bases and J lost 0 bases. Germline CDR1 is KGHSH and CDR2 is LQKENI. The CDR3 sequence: CASSRGRPGGNRDSGANVLTF. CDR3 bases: TGTGCCAGCTCACGTGGTAGGCCAGGGGGCAACCGAGACTCTGGGGCCAACGTCCTGACTTTC.

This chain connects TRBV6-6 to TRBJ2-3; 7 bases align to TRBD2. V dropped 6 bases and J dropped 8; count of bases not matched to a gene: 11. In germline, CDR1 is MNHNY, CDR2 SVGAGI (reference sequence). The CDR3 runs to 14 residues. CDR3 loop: CASRPPGGRSTQYF. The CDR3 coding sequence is TGTGCCAGCAGACCTCCCGGCGGGAGAAGTACGCAGTATTTT.

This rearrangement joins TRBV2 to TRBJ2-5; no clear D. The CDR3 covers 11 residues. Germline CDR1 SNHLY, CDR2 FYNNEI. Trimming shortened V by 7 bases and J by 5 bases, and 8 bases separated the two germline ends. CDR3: CASTPKETQYF. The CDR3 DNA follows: TGTGCCAGCACCCCTAAGGAGACCCAGTACTTC.

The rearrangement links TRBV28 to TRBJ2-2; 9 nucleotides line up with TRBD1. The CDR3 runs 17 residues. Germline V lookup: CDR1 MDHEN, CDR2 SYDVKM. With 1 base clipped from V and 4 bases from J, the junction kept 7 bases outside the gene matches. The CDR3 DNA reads TGTGCCAGCAGTTTATCCCGGGGGACAGGGATCACCGGGGAGCTGTTTTTT. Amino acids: CASSLSRGTGITGELFF.

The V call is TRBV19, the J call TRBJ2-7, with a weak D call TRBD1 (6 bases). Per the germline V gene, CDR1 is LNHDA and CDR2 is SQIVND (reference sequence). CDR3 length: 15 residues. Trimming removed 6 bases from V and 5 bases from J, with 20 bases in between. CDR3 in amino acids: CASSKQGVTPDEQYF. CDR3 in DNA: TGTGCCAGTAGCAAACAGGGCGTTACTCCGGACGAGCAGTACTTC.

The CDR3 region is CASSPMSATNEKLFF. CDR3 in DNA: TGTGCCAGTAGTCCGATGTCTGCAACTAATGAAAAACTGTTTTTT. The chain employs TRBV19 and TRBJ1-4; D is unclear. Deletions cut 5 bases from V and 0 bases from J, with 10 bases between. CDR1 and CDR2 (germline): LNHDA, SQIVND (reference sequence). The CDR3 length is 15 residues.

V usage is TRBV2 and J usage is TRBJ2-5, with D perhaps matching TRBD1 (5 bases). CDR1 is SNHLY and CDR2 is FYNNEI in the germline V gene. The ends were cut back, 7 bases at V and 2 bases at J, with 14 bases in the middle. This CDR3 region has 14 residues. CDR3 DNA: TGTGCCAGCAAAACAGGCTCCGGGCAAGAGACCCAGTACTTC. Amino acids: CASKTGSGQETQYF.

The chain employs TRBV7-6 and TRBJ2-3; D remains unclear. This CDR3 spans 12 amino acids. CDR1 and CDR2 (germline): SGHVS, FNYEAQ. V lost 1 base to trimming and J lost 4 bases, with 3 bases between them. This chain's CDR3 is CASSLGPDTQYF. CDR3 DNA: TGTGCCAGCAGCTTAGGCCCAGATACGCAGTATTTT. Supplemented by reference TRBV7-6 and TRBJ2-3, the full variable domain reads GAGVSQSPRYKVTKRGQDVALRCDPISGHVSLYWYRQALGQGPEFLTYFNYEAQQDKSGLPNDRFSAERPEGSISTLTIQRTEQRDSAMYRCASSLGPDTQYFGPGTRLTVL.

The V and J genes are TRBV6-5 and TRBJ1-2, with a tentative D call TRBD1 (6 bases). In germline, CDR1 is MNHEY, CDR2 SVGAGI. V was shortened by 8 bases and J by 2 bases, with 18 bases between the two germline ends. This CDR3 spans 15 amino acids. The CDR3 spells CASGGRGESNYGYTF. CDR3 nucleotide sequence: TGTGCCAGCGGGGGGCGCGGGGAGTCGAACTATGGCTACACCTTC.

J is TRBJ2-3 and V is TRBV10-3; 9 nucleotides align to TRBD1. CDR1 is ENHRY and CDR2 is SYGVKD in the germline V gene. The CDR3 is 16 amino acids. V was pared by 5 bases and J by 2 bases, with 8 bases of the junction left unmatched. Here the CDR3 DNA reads TGTGCCATCAGTACCCCGACAGGGGGGGTCACAGATACGCAGTATTTT. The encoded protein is CAISTPTGGVTDTQYF.

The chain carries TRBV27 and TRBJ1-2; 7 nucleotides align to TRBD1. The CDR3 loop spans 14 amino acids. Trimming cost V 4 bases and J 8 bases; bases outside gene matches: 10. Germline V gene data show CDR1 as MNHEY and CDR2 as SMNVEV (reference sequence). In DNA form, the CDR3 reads TGTGCCAGCAGTTCCCGGACAGGAGGACAAGGCTACACCTTC. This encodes CASSSRTGGQGYTF.

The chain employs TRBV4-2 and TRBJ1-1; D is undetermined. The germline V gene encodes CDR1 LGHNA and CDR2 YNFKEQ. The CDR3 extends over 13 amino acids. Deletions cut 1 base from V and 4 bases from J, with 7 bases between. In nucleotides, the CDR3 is TGTGCCAGCAGCCAAGTGTTAGGCACTGAAGCTTTCTTT. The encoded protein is CASSQVLGTEAFF.

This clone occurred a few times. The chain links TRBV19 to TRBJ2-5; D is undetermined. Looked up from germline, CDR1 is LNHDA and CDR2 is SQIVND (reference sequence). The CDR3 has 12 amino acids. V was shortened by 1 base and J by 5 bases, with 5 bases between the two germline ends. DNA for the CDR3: TGTGCCAGTAGTATAGGGGGTGAGACCCAGTACTTC. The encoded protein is CASSIGGETQYF. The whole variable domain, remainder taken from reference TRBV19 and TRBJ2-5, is DGGITQSPKYLFRKEGQNVTLSCEQNLNHDAMYWYRQDPGQGLRLIYYSQIVNDFQKGDIAEGYSVSREKKESFPLTVTSAQKNPTAFYLCASSIGGETQYFGPGTRLLVL.

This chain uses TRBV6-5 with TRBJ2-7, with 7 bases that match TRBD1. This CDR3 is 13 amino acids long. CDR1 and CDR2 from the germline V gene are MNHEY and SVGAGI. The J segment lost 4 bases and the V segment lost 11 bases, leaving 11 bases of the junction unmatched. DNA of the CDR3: TGTGCCGTTGGATCCGGGACAGAATACGAGCAGTACTTC. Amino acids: CAVGSGTEYEQYF.

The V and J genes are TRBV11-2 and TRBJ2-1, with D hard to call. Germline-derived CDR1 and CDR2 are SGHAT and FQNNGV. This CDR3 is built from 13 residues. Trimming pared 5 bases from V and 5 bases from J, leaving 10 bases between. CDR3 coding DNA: TGTGCCAGCAGCCTCGCCTGGCACAATGAGCAGTTCTTC. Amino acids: CASSLAWHNEQFF.

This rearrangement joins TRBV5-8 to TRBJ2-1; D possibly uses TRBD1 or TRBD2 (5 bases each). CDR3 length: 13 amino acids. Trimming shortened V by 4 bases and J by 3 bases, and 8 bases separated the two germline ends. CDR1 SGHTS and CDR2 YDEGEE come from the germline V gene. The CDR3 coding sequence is TGTGCCAGCAGCAGGGACCACTACAATGAGCAGTTCTTC. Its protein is CASSRDHYNEQFF.

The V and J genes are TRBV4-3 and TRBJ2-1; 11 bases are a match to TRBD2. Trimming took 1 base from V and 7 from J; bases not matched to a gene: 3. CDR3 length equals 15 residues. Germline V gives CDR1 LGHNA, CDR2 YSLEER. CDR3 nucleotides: TGCGCCAGCAGCCAAGTGGCTAGCGGGGGGAATGAGCAGTTCTTC. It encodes CASSQVASGGNEQFF.

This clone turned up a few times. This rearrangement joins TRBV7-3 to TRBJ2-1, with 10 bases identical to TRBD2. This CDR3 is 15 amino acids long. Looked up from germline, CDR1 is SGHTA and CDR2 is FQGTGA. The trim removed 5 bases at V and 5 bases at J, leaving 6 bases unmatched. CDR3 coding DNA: TGTGCCAGCAGCCGAGGACTAGCGGCTAACAATGAGCAGTTCTTC. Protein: CASSRGLAANNEQFF.

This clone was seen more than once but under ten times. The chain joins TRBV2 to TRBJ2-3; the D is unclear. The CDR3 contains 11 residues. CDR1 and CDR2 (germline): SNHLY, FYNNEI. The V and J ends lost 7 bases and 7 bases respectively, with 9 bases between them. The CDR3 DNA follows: TGTGCCAGCAAGATTACAAATACGCAGTATTTT. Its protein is CASKITNTQYF.